This passage covers 9 T cell receptor beta chains from one sample sequenced in a study of identical twins. TCRdb independently ran MiXCR on the 5' RACE reads; one entry per CDR3 protein. The sample lists under 400,000 distinct CDR3 sequences; approximately 8.8% were seen once. The source material was naive T cells sorted from blood. These receptors all come from a woman in her fifties or sixties in good health.

This clonotype was observed a few times. The chain is built from TRBV12-3 or TRBV12-4 and TRBJ2-1, with 8 bases that match TRBD2. The length of the CDR3 is 15 residues. V gave up 4 bases and J gave up 1 base; unmatched junction bases: 3. CDR3 nucleotides: TGTGCCAGCAGTTCAGCGGGAGTATCCTACAATGAGCAGTTCTTC. Translation: CASSSAGVSYNEQFF.

This clonotype was recorded many times. The chain has TRBV29-1 and TRBJ2-7, with a weak D call TRBD1 (6 bases). Between the trimmed V and J ends, which lost 6 bases and 2 bases, there was a span of 11 bases. CDR1 SQVTM and CDR2 ANQGSEA come from the germline V gene. The CDR3 loop spans 12 amino acids. DNA of the CDR3: TGCAGCGTCCTCAGGGGCGCCTACGAGCAGTACTTC. Amino acids: CSVLRGAYEQYF.

This clonotype was observed a handful of times. The CDR3 sequence: CASSLSIAVAGYTF. DNA for the CDR3: TGCGCCAGCAGCTTATCCATTGCGGTAGCAGGCTACACCTTC. This chain joins TRBV5-1 and TRBJ1-2; no reliable D call. Germline loops: CDR1 SGHRS, CDR2 YFSETQ. The CDR3 runs 14 residues. The V and J ends lost 2 bases and 8 bases respectively, with 16 bases between them.

In its sample, this clonotype was seen many times. The V gene is TRBV10-3, the J gene TRBJ2-3; a possible D gene is TRBD1 (5 bases). Trimming stripped 4 bases from V and 5 bases from J, with 7 bases between. The CDR3 runs to 12 residues. Germline V gives CDR1 ENHRY, CDR2 SYGVKD. CDR3 bases: TGTGCCATCAGTGGGGGCGTAGATACGCAGTATTTT. Its protein product is CAISGGVDTQYF.

This clonotype has just a few counts. The genes are TRBV3-1 and TRBJ2-3; possible D gene TRBD2, 6 bases. Germline V gene data show CDR1 as LGHDT and CDR2 as YNNKEL (reference sequence). The V end lost 4 bases, the J end lost 6 bases, and 11 bases lay between the germline ends. The CDR3 totals 13 residues. The CDR3 coding sequence is TGTGCCAGCAGCCTAAGGGGACTGGATACGCAGTATTTT. Translation gives CASSLRGLDTQYF.

V and J are TRBV5-1 and TRBJ2-7; 9 bases align to TRBD2. With 0 bases clipped from V and 5 bases from J, the junction kept 9 bases outside the gene matches. CDR1 SGHRS and CDR2 YFSETQ come from the germline V gene. CDR3 length equals 16 residues. CDR3 residues: CASSLARLREGDEQYV. The DNA for the CDR3 is TGCGCCAGCAGCTTGGCCCGACTGCGGGAGGGCGACGAGCAGTACGTC.

This clonotype was counted between two and nine times. This chain connects TRBV7-9 to TRBJ2-7; 7 nucleotides line up with TRBD2. J gave up 4 bases and V 3 bases, and 9 bases lay outside the gene matches. CDR1 and CDR2 (germline): SEHNR, FQNEAQ (reference sequence). The CDR3 loop spans 15 amino acids. CDR3 sequence reads: CASSFGGGPGYEQYV. The CDR3, as DNA: TGTGCCAGCAGCTTTGGGGGGGGACCGGGGTACGAGCAGTACGTC.

The chain has TRBV7-9 and TRBJ2-1; TRBD1 aligns across 10 bases. From germline, CDR1 is SEHNR and CDR2 FQNEAQ (reference sequence). J gave up 3 bases and V 3 bases, and 2 bases lay outside the gene matches. The CDR3 is 15 residues long. DNA of the CDR3: TGTGCCAGCAGCTTGGGGACAGGGGACTACAATGAGCAGTTCTTC. This codes for CASSLGTGDYNEQFF.

Written as DNA, the CDR3 is TGCGCCAGCAGCCTTGAGACTCAAGGGGAGCAGTTCTTC. Protein product: CASSLETQGEQFF. The chain employs TRBV5-1 and TRBJ2-1; D remains ambiguous. Germline CDR1 and CDR2: SGHRS and YFSETQ. This CDR3 contains 13 residues. V was pared by 4 bases and J by 10 bases, with 15 bases between.